A single sample gave rise to the 11 T cell receptor beta chains below, sequenced in a study of shared clonotypes between healthy human individuals. Repertoires were generated with immunoSEQ multiplex PCR, while TCRdb's copy carries only in-frame clones and drops some. Among roughly 650,000 clones, almost 97% were seen once, and the ten largest hold 0.057%. The specimen sequenced was naive CD4+ T cells sorted from blood. Subset described: CD45RA+ positively selected. All receptors come from a woman aged 25-40 years in good health.

The chain carries TRBV2 and TRBJ1-2; 8 bases are shared with TRBD1. Germline CDR1 SNHLY, CDR2 FYNNEI. The CDR3 contains 14 residues. V shed 3 bases and J 2 bases; nucleotides not matched to a gene: 2. The CDR3 DNA reads TGTGCCAGCAGTGAGCACAGGGGGAACTATGGCTACACCTTC. Its protein is CASSEHRGNYGYTF.

This clone has only one observation. The CDR3 here is CASSANEEQYF. The CDR3 coding sequence is TGCGCCAGCAGCGCGAACGAAGAGCAGTACTTC. The chain combines TRBV5-1 with TRBJ2-7; no definite D call. This CDR3 has 11 residues. The V end lost 4 bases, the J end lost 7 bases, and 9 bases lay between the germline ends. The germline gives CDR1 SGHRS, CDR2 YFSETQ.

This chain links TRBV10-2 with TRBJ1-1, with a tentative D call TRBD1 (5 bases). Germline V lookup: CDR1 WSHSY, CDR2 SAAADI. The CDR3 is made up of 13 amino acids. Deletions cut 4 bases from V and 5 bases from J, with 11 bases between. CDR3 region: CASSAQGPTEAFF. CDR3 in DNA: TGCGCCAGCAGTGCTCAGGGCCCAACTGAAGCTTTCTTT.

Here the CDR3 reads CAHDIGAGGYEQFF. For the CDR3, the DNA is TGTGCCCACGACATTGGGGCGGGAGGATATGAGCAGTTCTTC. The chain uses TRBV7-9 and TRBJ2-1; 8 bases are shared with TRBD2. CDR1 is SEHNR, CDR2 FQNEAQ, per germline (reference sequence). The CDR3 is 14 amino acids. V shed 11 bases and J 8 bases; nucleotides not matched to a gene: 14.

The gene calls are TRBV19 and TRBJ2-2; the match to TRBD1 covers 9 bases. There are 16 residues in the CDR3. The V segment lost 4 bases and the J segment 6 bases; nucleotides outside the gene matches: 9. Per the germline V gene, CDR1 is LNHDA and CDR2 is SQIVND (reference sequence). CDR3 sequence reads: CASSSPGTGFPGELFF. CDR3 bases: TGTGCCAGTAGTAGCCCCGGGACAGGGTTTCCCGGGGAGCTGTTTTTT.

Comments on this clone: A junction boundary mismatches the germline segment, possibly from a read error. This chain uses TRBV19 with TRBJ1-5; D remains unclear. Per germline, CDR1 LNHDA and CDR2 SQIVND (reference sequence). There are 12 residues in the CDR3. CDR3 region: CVSSMVNQPQHF. CDR3 sequence (DNA): TGTGTCAGTAGTATGGTGAATCAGCCCCAGCATTTT.

The chain recombines TRBV6-5 with TRBJ2-7; no definite D call. From germline, CDR1 is MNHEY and CDR2 SVGAGI. Deletions cut 2 bases from V and 6 bases from J, with 17 bases between. The CDR3 covers 15 residues. In nucleotides, the CDR3 is TGTGCCAGCAGTTACGTTGGCAGCTTACGTCGCGAGCAGTACTTC. This encodes CASSYVGSLRREQYF.

The CDR3 region has the DNA TGTGCCAGCAGTCGGGGATTTCGGGAGACCCAGTACTTC. It encodes CASSRGFRETQYF. The chain uses TRBV28 and TRBJ2-5, with D possibly matching TRBD2 (5 bases). Germline CDR1 MDHEN, CDR2 SYDVKM. The length of the CDR3 is 13 residues. V dropped 5 bases and J dropped 5 bases, with 12 bases sitting between them.

V and J are TRBV14 and TRBJ1-1; D gene uncertain. Trimming left V 1 base short and J 4 bases short, with 10 bases between. Germline values: CDR1 SGHDN, CDR2 FVKESK. This CDR3 contains 14 residues. The CDR3 sequence is CASSQVAVGTEAFF. The DNA of the CDR3 is TGTGCCAGCAGCCAAGTAGCAGTAGGCACTGAAGCTTTCTTT.

CDR3 sequence: CASYYLKWVAGRGYEQYF. Written as DNA, the CDR3 is TGTGCCAGCTATTATCTCAAATGGGTAGCGGGAAGAGGCTACGAGCAGTACTTC. This chain connects TRBV28 to TRBJ2-7; TRBD2 aligns across 8 bases. Trimming cost V 8 bases and J 3 bases; bases outside gene matches: 21. This CDR3 region has 18 residues. Germline CDR1 MDHEN, CDR2 SYDVKM.

The chain uses TRBV11-2 and TRBJ2-3; no reliable D call. The V end lost 3 bases, the J end lost 2 bases, and 12 bases lay between the germline ends. In germline, CDR1 is SGHAT, CDR2 FQNNGV. There are 15 residues in the CDR3. This CDR3 is CASSLFLISTDTQYF. The CDR3 bases are TGTGCCAGCAGCTTGTTCCTTATCTCCACAGATACGCAGTATTTT.